This paragraph covers one T cell receptor (beta chain) sequence. What it recognizes is unknown. This sample was taken from a study of type 1 and type 2 diabetes patients. About the study: Donors were type 1 diabetes, type 2 diabetes, or nondiabetic controls. Magnetic bead positive selection isolated CD4+ or CD8+ T cells from PBMCs. Across the study, 18,976,912 paired-end reads were produced. The study, taken as a whole, reports: Type 2 diabetes repertoires were more diverse than type 1 diabetes repertoires.

Germline CDR1 and CDR2: PRHDT and FYEKMQ (reference sequence). The CDR3 has 17 amino acids. Trimming cost V 4 bases and J 3 bases; bases outside gene matches: 11. The PCR template was genomic DNA. Amplification of the beta chain CDR3 used 30 forward and 13 reverse multiplex primers. TCRdb itself ran the multiplex PCR reads through MiXCR, one entry per CDR3 protein. The repertoire consists of fewer than 300,000 distinct CDR3 sequences, with around 47% occurring once and the leading ten covering approximately 13%. This TCR came from a young man with type 2 diabetes. The sequenced material came from peripheral blood mononuclear cells (PBMCs). The V gene is TRBV13, the J gene TRBJ2-7; 11 bases line up with TRBD2. The chain's CDR3 is CASSSRLLAGARYEQYF. CDR3 sequence (DNA): TGTGCCAGCAGCTCCCGACTACTAGCGGGAGCTCGCTACGAGCAGTACTTC.